This TCR beta chain was documented in a study of OX40 agonist ivuxolimab in advanced cancers. In the study overall: Every 2 weeks, ivuxolimab was infused into the patients intravenously at between 0.01 and 10 mg/kg.

Study findings and constraints: At doses 0.1 to 3.0 mg/kg, CD4+ and CD8+ clones expanded. Determination of antigen specificity was not performed for the expanded peripheral T cells.

Comment on this clone: The target antigen is unknown.

Only in-frame clones appear in the TCRdb table, and some are missing; sequencing was by immunoSEQ multiplex PCR. The repertoire holds 37,000 or so clones, with about 86% as singletons. This clonotype was sampled from an adult with an advanced solid tumor such as melanoma, head and neck, liver or kidney cancer. Sequenced here: CD4+ or CD8+ T cells sorted from blood, sampled in a trial of the OX40 agonist ivuxolimab.

DNA for the CDR3: TGTGCCATCAGTGAATCAGACTACGAGCAGTACTTC. This encodes CAISESDYEQYF. The V call is TRBV10-3, the J call TRBJ2-7, with no clear D. Germline CDR1 and CDR2: ENHRY and SYGVKD. V was shortened by 3 bases and J by 3 bases, with 6 bases between the two germline ends. This CDR3 is 12 amino acids long.